This T cell receptor (beta chain) was identified during a study of cytomegalovirus exposure and HLA in healthy donors. Points from the study as a whole: Most sequenced TCRs were rare (though some public TCRs occurred in many donors). The study labeled 170 or so TCR beta chains cytomegalovirus-associated. Testing in vitro showed a few CMV-associated chains specific for CMV antigens.

This table comes from immunoSEQ multiplex PCR, and its TCRdb copy is limited to in-frame clones, with some not included. The data show a few hundred thousand clones, nearly 90% seen once. Trimming took 10 bases from V and 7 from J, leaving 25 bases between them. In germline, CDR1 is SNHLY, CDR2 FYNNEI. The CDR3 runs to 16 residues. In regard to this clone: The target antigen is unknown.

This clonotype originated in a man aged 25-40 years in good health and CMV-seronegative. Input material: PBMCs. V is TRBV2 and J is TRBJ2-2, with a weak D call TRBD1 (5 bases). The DNA for the CDR3 is TGTGCCACCCTCAGCCCCCAGCTTAAAGGGGTCGGGGAGCTGTTTTTT. This sequence encodes CATLSPQLKGVGELFF.